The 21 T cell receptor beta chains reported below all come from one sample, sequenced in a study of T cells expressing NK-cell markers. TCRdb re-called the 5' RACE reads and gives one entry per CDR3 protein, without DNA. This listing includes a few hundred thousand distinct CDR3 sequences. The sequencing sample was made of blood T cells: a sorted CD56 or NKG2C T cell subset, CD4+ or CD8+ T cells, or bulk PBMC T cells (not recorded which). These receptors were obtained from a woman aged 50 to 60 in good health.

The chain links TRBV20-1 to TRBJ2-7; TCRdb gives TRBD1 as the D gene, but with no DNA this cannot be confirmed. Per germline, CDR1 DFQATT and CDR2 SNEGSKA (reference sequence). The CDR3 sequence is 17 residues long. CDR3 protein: CSAREPLGTRGSYEQYF.

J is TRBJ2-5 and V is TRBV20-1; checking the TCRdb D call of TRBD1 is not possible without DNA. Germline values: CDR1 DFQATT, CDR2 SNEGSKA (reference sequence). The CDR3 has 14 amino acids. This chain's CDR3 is CSARIPGPGETQYF.

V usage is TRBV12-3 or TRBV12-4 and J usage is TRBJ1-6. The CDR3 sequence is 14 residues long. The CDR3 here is CASSFGSSVSPLHF.

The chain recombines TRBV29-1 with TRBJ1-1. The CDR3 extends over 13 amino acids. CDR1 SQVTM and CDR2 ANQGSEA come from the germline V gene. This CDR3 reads CSVGTVINTEAFF.

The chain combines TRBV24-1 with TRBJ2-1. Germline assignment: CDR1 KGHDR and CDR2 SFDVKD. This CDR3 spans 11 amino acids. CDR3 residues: CATSQHNEQFF.

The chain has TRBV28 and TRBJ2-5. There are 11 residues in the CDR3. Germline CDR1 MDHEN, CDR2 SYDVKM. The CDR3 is CASSQSETQYF.

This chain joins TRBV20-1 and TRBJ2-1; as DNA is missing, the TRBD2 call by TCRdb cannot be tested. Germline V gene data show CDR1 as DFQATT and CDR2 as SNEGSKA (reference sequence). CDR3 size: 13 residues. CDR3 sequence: CSAREDPGNEQFF.

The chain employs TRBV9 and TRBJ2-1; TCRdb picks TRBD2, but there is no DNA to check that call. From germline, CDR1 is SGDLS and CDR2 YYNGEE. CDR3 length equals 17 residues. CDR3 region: CASSESVTSGAYNEQFF.

CDR3 in amino acids: CASSRDSHGTGELFF. This rearrangement joins TRBV5-1 to TRBJ2-2; TCRdb gives TRBD1 as the D gene, but with no DNA this cannot be confirmed. The germline gives CDR1 SGHRS, CDR2 YFSETQ. The CDR3 extends over 15 amino acids.

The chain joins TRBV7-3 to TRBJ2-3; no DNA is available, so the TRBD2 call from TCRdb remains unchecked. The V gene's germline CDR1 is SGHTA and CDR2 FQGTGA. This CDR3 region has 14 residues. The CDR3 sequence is CASRRAGGSDTQYF. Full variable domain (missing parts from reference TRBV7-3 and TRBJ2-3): GAGVSQTPSNKVTEKGKYVELRCDPISGHTALYWYRQSLGQGPEFLIYFQGTGAADDSGLPNDRFFAVRPEGSVSTLKIQRTERGDSAVYLCASRRAGGSDTQYFGPGTRLTVL.

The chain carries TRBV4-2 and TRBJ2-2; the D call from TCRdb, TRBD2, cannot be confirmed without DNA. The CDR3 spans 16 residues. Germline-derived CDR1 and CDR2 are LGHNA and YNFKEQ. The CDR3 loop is CASSLAEDQTPGSCFF.

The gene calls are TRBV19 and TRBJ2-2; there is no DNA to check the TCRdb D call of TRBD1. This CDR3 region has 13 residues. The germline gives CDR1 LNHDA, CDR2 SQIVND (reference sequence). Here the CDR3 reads CASRRVPSGELFF.

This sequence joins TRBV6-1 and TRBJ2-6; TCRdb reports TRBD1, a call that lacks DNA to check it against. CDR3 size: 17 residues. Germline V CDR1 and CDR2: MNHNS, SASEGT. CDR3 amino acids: CASTSWDRTIWANVLTF.

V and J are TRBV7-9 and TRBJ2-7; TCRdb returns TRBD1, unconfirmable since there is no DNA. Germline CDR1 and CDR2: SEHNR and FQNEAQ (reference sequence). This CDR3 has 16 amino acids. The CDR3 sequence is CASSLAVGGLSYEQYF.

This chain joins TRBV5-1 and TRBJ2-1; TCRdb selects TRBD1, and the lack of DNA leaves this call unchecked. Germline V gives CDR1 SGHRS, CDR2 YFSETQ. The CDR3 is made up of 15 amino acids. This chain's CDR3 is CASSRTGENYNEQFF.

The CDR3 here is CASSLDRLLAGGYQETQYF. The gene calls are TRBV12-3 or TRBV12-4 and TRBJ2-5; absent DNA, TCRdb's TRBD2 call cannot be checked. This CDR3 contains 19 residues.

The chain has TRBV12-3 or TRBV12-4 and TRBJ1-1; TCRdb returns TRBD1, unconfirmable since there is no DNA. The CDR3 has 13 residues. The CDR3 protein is CASSSRRVTEAFF.

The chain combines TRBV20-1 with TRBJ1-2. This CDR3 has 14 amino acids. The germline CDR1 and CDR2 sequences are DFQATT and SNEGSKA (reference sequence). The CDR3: CSARDRRANYGYTF.

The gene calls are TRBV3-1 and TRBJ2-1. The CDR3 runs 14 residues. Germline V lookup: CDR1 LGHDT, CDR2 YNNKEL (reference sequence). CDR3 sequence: CASSQVPEVNEQFF.

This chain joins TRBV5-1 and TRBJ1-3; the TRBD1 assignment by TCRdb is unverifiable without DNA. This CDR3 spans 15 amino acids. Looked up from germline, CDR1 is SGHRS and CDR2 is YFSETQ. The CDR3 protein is CASSRGQADGNTIYF.

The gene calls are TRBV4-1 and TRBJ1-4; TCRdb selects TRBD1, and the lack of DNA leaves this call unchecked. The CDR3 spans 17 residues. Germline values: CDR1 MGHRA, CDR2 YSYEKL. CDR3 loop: CASSQPGVGSTNEKLFF.